These 18 T cell receptor beta chains share one sample of origin, sequenced in a study of blood T cell repertoires in COVID-19. Libraries were prepared by immunoSEQ multiplex PCR; TCRdb keeps only in-frame clonotypes and omits some of them. The sample holds 150,000 or so clones, over 80% seen once. The sequenced sample was peripheral blood. The receptors originated from a woman between 45 and 65 years old with acute or convalescent COVID-19.

The CDR3 sequence: CASSPRGQNTEAFF. The CDR3, as DNA: TGTGCCAGCTCACCACGGGGGCAGAACACTGAAGCTTTCTTT. The chain has TRBV18 and TRBJ1-1, with D possibly being TRBD1 (6 bases). This CDR3 spans 14 amino acids. V was shortened by 1 base and J by 1 base, with 7 bases between the two germline ends. Germline loops: CDR1 KGHSH, CDR2 LQKENI.

The V and J genes are TRBV6-2 or TRBV6-3 and TRBJ2-7; TRBD1 might be the D (5 bases). This CDR3 has 12 residues. V dropped 5 bases and J dropped 3 bases, with 8 bases sitting between them. CDR1 is MNHEY and CDR2 is SVGEGT in the germline V gene. Here the CDR3 reads CASSQTVYEQYF. The CDR3 bases are TGTGCCAGCAGTCAGACAGTCTACGAGCAGTACTTC.

This rearrangement joins TRBV28 to TRBJ1-2; the D is unclear. Trimming removed 4 bases at V and 0 bases at J, with 15 bases between. The CDR3 is made up of 16 amino acids. CDR1 is MDHEN and CDR2 is SYDVKM in the germline V gene. CDR3 region: CASSSYLETPNYGYTF. CDR3 sequence (DNA): TGTGCCAGCAGTTCATACCTTGAGACTCCTAACTATGGCTACACCTTC.

The chain uses TRBV15 and TRBJ2-5; D is possibly TRBD1 (6 bases). V lost 1 base, J lost 5 bases, and 8 bases lay in between. This CDR3 spans 13 amino acids. CDR1 and CDR2 from the germline V gene are LNHNV and YYDKDF (reference sequence). CDR3 loop: CATSRGQDETQYF. The CDR3 nucleotides read TGTGCCACCAGCAGAGGACAGGATGAGACCCAGTACTTC.

V is TRBV5-6 and J is TRBJ1-4; a possible D gene is TRBD1 (5 bases). This CDR3 spans 12 amino acids. Germline values: CDR1 SGHDT, CDR2 YYEEEE. V was shortened by 3 bases and J by 8 bases, with 8 bases between the two germline ends. In nucleotides, the CDR3 is TGTGCCAGCAGCTACAAGGGGGAAAAACTGTTTTTT. Translation gives CASSYKGEKLFF.

The chain combines TRBV24-1 with TRBJ2-5; TRBD1 might be the D (5 bases). V was shortened by 12 bases and J by 1 base, with 14 bases between the two germline ends. The CDR3 contains 13 residues. Germline V gene lookup returns CDR1 KGHDR and CDR2 SFDVKD. CDR3 coding DNA: TGTGCCTCCGCTCTAGGGGCCCAAGAGACCCAGTACTTC. This gives the protein CASALGAQETQYF.

The rearrangement joins TRBV2 to TRBJ2-1; 10 bases are shared with TRBD1. Looked up from germline, CDR1 is SNHLY and CDR2 is FYNNEI. After removal of 3 bases from V and 9 bases from J, the junction contained 8 bases not matched to a gene. The CDR3 covers 15 residues. The CDR3 is CASSELGQGVGEQFF. The DNA of the CDR3 is TGTGCCAGCAGTGAGTTAGGACAGGGGGTCGGTGAGCAGTTCTTC.

This chain uses TRBV5-1 with TRBJ1-3, with TRBD1 as a possible D gene (5 bases). Trimming shortened V by 0 bases and J by 7 bases, and 17 bases separated the two germline ends. This CDR3 is 16 amino acids long. The germline gives CDR1 SGHRS, CDR2 YFSETQ. This chain's CDR3 is CASSLAFGGVWNTIYF. Here the CDR3 DNA reads TGCGCCAGCAGCTTGGCATTTGGGGGGGTTTGGAACACCATATATTTT.

The chain couples TRBV3-1 (or the pseudogene TRBV3-2) to TRBJ2-2; TRBD2 might be the D (5 bases). The CDR3 length is 14 residues. From germline, CDR1 is LGHDT and CDR2 YNNKEL (reference sequence). The germline V and J ends were trimmed by 4 bases and 6 bases, with 12 bases remaining between them. As DNA, the CDR3 is TGTGCCAGCAGCCCCTTGGGGAGTGCCGGGGAGCTGTTTTTT. Translating it yields CASSPLGSAGELFF.

This chain connects TRBV5-1 to TRBJ1-1, with 7 positions matching TRBD1. V shed 0 bases and J 3 bases; nucleotides not matched to a gene: 8. Germline V CDR1 and CDR2: SGHRS, YFSETQ. CDR3 length: 16 residues. CDR3 nucleotide sequence: TGCGCCAGCAGCTTGGGTGCAGGGGGGACTGACACTGAAGCTTTCTTT. Amino acids: CASSLGAGGTDTEAFF.

This clone has a single count. V gene TRBV7-3 combines with J gene TRBJ2-3; D remains unclear. V lost 5 bases, J lost 0 bases, and 18 bases lay in between. The CDR3 contains 17 residues. CDR1 and CDR2 (germline): SGHTA, FQGTGA. The CDR3: CASSPEVTPASTDTQYF. CDR3 sequence (DNA): TGTGCCAGCAGCCCAGAGGTAACACCCGCTAGCACAGATACGCAGTATTTT.

The chain uses TRBV10-2 and TRBJ2-3; 9 bases fit TRBD2. CDR1 and CDR2 from the germline V gene are WSHSY and SAAADI. Trimming at V came to 6 bases and at J to 1 base, leaving 8 bases not matched to a gene. This CDR3 spans 16 amino acids. CDR3 sequence: CASSLRRLAGTDTQYF. In DNA, the CDR3 is TGCGCCAGCAGCCTAAGGCGACTAGCGGGCACAGATACGCAGTATTTT.

The chain carries TRBV28 and TRBJ2-2; 8 positions agree with TRBD1. The CDR3 sequence is 17 residues long. Germline V gene sequence: CDR1 MDHEN, CDR2 SYDVKM. Trimming at V came to 10 bases and at J to 6 bases, leaving 19 bases not matched to a gene. The CDR3, as DNA: TGTGCCACACGGCTTTTTAAGTTACAGGGGGGCGCCGGGGAGCTGTTTTTT. Translating gives CATRLFKLQGGAGELFF.

The chain uses TRBV30 and TRBJ1-2; D gene uncertain. Trimming cost V 0 bases and J 2 bases, with 4 bases left between them. Germline lookup yields CDR1 GTSNPN and CDR2 SVGIG (reference sequence). This CDR3 region has 12 residues. DNA of the CDR3: TGTGCCTGGAGTGTACAGAACTATGGCTACACCTTC. Residues: CAWSVQNYGYTF.

In this sample, this clone turned up a few times. The chain links TRBV18 to TRBJ1-1, with D perhaps TRBD1 (6 bases). The CDR3 totals 13 residues. The V end lost 6 bases, the J end lost 4 bases, and 12 bases lay between the germline ends. Germline CDR1 KGHSH, CDR2 LQKENI. CDR3 in DNA: TGTGCCAGCTCGCGCCCCAGGGGCACTGAAGCTTTCTTT. Translating gives CASSRPRGTEAFF.

This clone was observed a single time. An end of the junction does not agree with germline; a read error may underlie this. J is TRBJ1-1 and V is TRBV6-5, with D maybe TRBD1 (5 bases). The germline V gene has CDR1 MNHEY and CDR2 SVGAGI. This CDR3 has 15 residues. The CDR3 sequence is CASSNSGQSNTEAFF. The CDR3 DNA reads TGTGCCAGCAGTAACTCAGGACAATCGAACACTGAAGCTTTCTTT.

CDR3 bases: TGTGCCAGCAGCCAAAGGGGTCCCGTTAACTATGGCTACACCTTC. As protein: CASSQRGPVNYGYTF. The gene calls are TRBV3-1 (or the pseudogene TRBV3-2) and TRBJ1-2; a possible D gene is TRBD1 (5 bases). CDR1 and CDR2 (germline): LGHDT, YNNKEL (reference sequence). The CDR3 extends over 15 amino acids. Trimming took 2 bases from V and 1 from J, leaving 11 bases between them.

The V call is TRBV7-9, the J call TRBJ1-2; 9 positions agree with TRBD1. The CDR3 runs 15 residues. The germline V gene has CDR1 SEHNR and CDR2 FQNEAQ (reference sequence). J gave up 2 bases and V 5 bases, and 6 bases lay outside the gene matches. Written as DNA, the CDR3 is TGTGCCAGCAGCCTTGTTGGACAGGGGAACTATGGCTACACCTTC. It specifies CASSLVGQGNYGYTF.